The 12 T cell receptor beta chains listed next were all sequenced from one sample in a study of response to subunit inactivated influenza vaccine listed by TCRdb under 2018. Receptor libraries were prepared by RT-PCR. Sequencing relied on an Illumina HiSeq 2500. TCRdb trimmed public reads at Q25 via fastp, called clones via MiXCR and kept in-frame beta chains. When rows share a CDR3 protein, they turn into one entry using the most common DNA and genes. Within this sample are 650,000 to 700,000 distinct CDR3 sequences, with roughly 14% of them counted one time only. 11% of the sample belongs to the ten largest clones. This sample comprised PBMCs from blood, obtained approximately 13 days after vaccination. The receptor set was obtained from a man aged 45-65 years who received an inactivated influenza vaccine. Donor details come from another sample of the same person, matched by shared clones.

In its sample, this clonotype was seen a few times. The rearrangement joins TRBV7-6 to TRBJ2-3; D is undetermined. Trimming removed 0 bases from V and 0 bases from J, with 16 bases in between. There are 18 residues in the CDR3. The germline CDR1 and CDR2 sequences are SGHVS and FNYEAQ. The CDR3 here is CASSLATTPTSSTDTQYF. CDR3 nucleotides: TGTGCCAGCAGCTTAGCCACGACCCCTACATCTAGCACAGATACGCAGTATTTT.

The chain has TRBV15 and TRBJ1-4, with D perhaps TRBD1 (5 bases). Deletions cut 1 base from V and 3 bases from J, with 12 bases between. CDR1 and CDR2 (germline): LNHNV, YYDKDF (reference sequence). The CDR3 length is 16 residues. The CDR3 nucleotides read TGTGCCACCAGCAGAGTTGCGGGACCGCCTAATGAAAAACTGTTTTTT. Its translation is CATSRVAGPPNEKLFF. The variable domain in full, completed from reference TRBV15 and TRBJ1-4, reads DAMVIQNPRYQVTQFGKPVTLSCSQTLNHNVMYWYQQKSSQAPKLLFHYYDKDFNNEADTPDNFQSRRPNTSFCFLDIRSPGLGDTAMYLCATSRVAGPPNEKLFFGSGTQLSVL.

The chain joins TRBV5-1 to TRBJ1-6; TRBD1 agrees at 9 bases. The CDR3 runs 14 residues. From germline, CDR1 is SGHRS and CDR2 YFSETQ. Trimming cost V 3 bases and J 8 bases; bases outside gene matches: 3. CDR3 DNA: TGCGCCAGCAGCTCGGACAGGGGCGATTCACCCCTCCACTTT. It yields the protein CASSSDRGDSPLHF.

This clonotype was counted ten times or more. This chain links TRBV4-2 with TRBJ2-7, with 10 bases fitting TRBD1. The CDR3 is made up of 16 amino acids. V dropped 3 bases and J dropped 6; count of bases not matched to a gene: 11. The V gene's germline CDR1 is LGHNA and CDR2 YNFKEQ. The CDR3 DNA reads as TGTGCCAGCAGCCATAGCGAGGGGACAGGGGCGGGCGAGCAGTACTTC. Translation: CASSHSEGTGAGEQYF.

The V and J genes are TRBV7-3 and TRBJ1-1; D possibly corresponds to TRBD1 (5 bases). The CDR3 totals 17 residues. Germline CDR1 reads SGHTA; CDR2 reads FQGTGA. Between the trimmed V and J ends, which lost 0 bases and 1 base, there was a span of 15 bases. This CDR3 reads CASSLTAGGTKNTEAFF. The CDR3 DNA sequence: TGTGCCAGCAGCTTAACTGCAGGAGGGACTAAGAACACTGAAGCTTTCTTT. The full variable domain, with the rest looked up from reference TRBV7-3 and TRBJ1-1, is GAGVSQTPSNKVTEKGKYVELRCDPISGHTALYWYRQSLGQGPEFLIYFQGTGAADDSGLPNDRFFAVRPEGSVSTLKIQRTERGDSAVYLCASSLTAGGTKNTEAFFGQGTRLTVV.

The chain carries TRBV29-1 and TRBJ1-1; 8 bases are a match to TRBD1. Germline trimming cut 4 bases from V and 11 bases from J; bases unmatched to any gene: 9. CDR1 and CDR2 (germline): SQVTM, ANQGSEA. The CDR3 runs 12 residues. CDR3 bases: TGCAGCGTTGCCCGAGACAGGGGTCGTGCTTTCTTT. It encodes CSVARDRGRAFF. The whole variable domain, remainder taken from reference TRBV29-1 and TRBJ1-1, is SAVISQKPSRDICQRGTSLTIQCQVDSQVTMMFWYRQQPGQSLTLIATANQGSEATYESGFVIDKFPISRPNLTFSTLTVSNMSPEDSSIYLCSVARDRGRAFFGQGTRLTVV.

This chain connects TRBV7-9 to TRBJ2-7, with 11 nucleotides matching TRBD1. Germline V gene data show CDR1 as SEHNR and CDR2 as FQNEAQ (reference sequence). This CDR3 spans 13 amino acids. The trim removed 6 bases at V and 5 bases at J, leaving 3 bases unmatched. The CDR3 is CASRGTGGNEQYF. Written as DNA, the CDR3 is TGTGCCAGCAGGGGGACAGGGGGTAACGAGCAGTACTTC.

This clonotype was detected a few times. The chain employs TRBV7-2 and TRBJ1-5, with D possibly matching TRBD1 (5 bases). The ends were cut back, 4 bases at V and 5 bases at J, with 9 bases in the middle. This CDR3 has 13 residues. Germline V gives CDR1 SGHTA, CDR2 FQGNSA. The CDR3 loop is CASSSGPYQPQHF. In DNA form, the CDR3 reads TGTGCCAGCAGCTCGGGGCCTTATCAGCCCCAGCATTTT. Supplemented by reference TRBV7-2 and TRBJ1-5, the full variable domain reads GAGVSQSPSNKVTEKGKDVELRCDPISGHTALYWYRQSLGQGLEFLIYFQGNSAPDKSGLPSDRFSAERTGGSVSTLTIQRTQQEDSAVYLCASSSGPYQPQHFGDGTRLSIL.

V usage is TRBV7-9 and J usage is TRBJ2-5; D remains unclear. The ends were cut back, 4 bases at V and 3 bases at J, with 9 bases in the middle. The CDR3 runs 13 residues. Germline assignment: CDR1 SEHNR and CDR2 FQNEAQ (reference sequence). CDR3 sequence (DNA): TGTGCCAGCAGCTCGCGAGACAAAGAGACCCAGTACTTC. Amino acids: CASSSRDKETQYF.

In this sample, this clonotype turned up a few times. The chain combines TRBV5-4 with TRBJ1-4; D perhaps matches TRBD1 (5 bases). This CDR3 comprises 14 residues. CDR1 and CDR2 (germline): SGHNT, YYREEE (reference sequence). V was cut by 4 bases and J by 10 bases, with 17 bases left in between. The CDR3 nucleotides read TGTGCCAGCAGCCTGCCCGCGGGTGGGGGAAAACTGTTTTTT. Translated, it gives CASSLPAGGGKLFF.

This clonotype was seen many times. The J gene is TRBJ2-7, the V gene TRBV2; possibly TRBD2 for D (6 bases). The CDR3 totals 13 residues. Trimming stripped 8 bases from V and 0 bases from J, with 11 bases between. Germline V gives CDR1 SNHLY, CDR2 FYNNEI. The CDR3 protein is CASSRGFSYEQYF. CDR3 nucleotides: TGTGCCAGCTCTCGGGGGTTCTCCTACGAGCAGTACTTC.

As DNA, the CDR3 is TGTGCCAGCAGTGAATGGACAGGGGGACCCATGAACACTGAAGCTTTCTTT. Protein product: CASSEWTGGPMNTEAFF. This chain connects TRBV6-1 to TRBJ1-1, with TRBD1 identical over 10 bases. CDR1 and CDR2 from the germline V gene are MNHNS and SASEGT. This CDR3 contains 17 residues. J gave up 0 bases and V 2 bases, and 6 bases lay outside the gene matches.